This T cell receptor (beta chain) was observed in a study of cytomegalovirus exposure and HLA in healthy donors. At the level of the study: An analysis done earlier identified about 120 million unique TCR beta sequences from about 179 million T cells.

PCR involved 60 Vbeta and 13 Jbeta primers. Method: immunoSEQ multiplex PCR; TCRdb's copy keeps in-frame clones and lacks some. Here the sample spans 180,000 or so clones, around 80% being singletons. CDR1 SGHTA and CDR2 FQGNSA come from the germline V gene. CDR3 length: 12 amino acids. V gave up 2 bases and J gave up 7 bases, with 8 bases separating them. This clone was picked up one time. No antigen is known for it. Study-wide points: In presence/absence analyses, roughly uniform sequencing depth across donors was assumed. Accurate prediction of most subjects' HLA-A and HLA-B alleles from TCR beta sequences was reported. Among TCR beta chains of equal frequency, HLA-associated ones were more clonally expanded in a later analysis.

V and J are TRBV7-2 and TRBJ1-1; no clear D. Input material: PBMCs. The TCR was taken from a woman in her 40s in good health and CMV-seropositive. CDR3 in DNA: TGTGCCAGCAGCTTATCAAACTATGAAGCTTTCTTT. This encodes CASSLSNYEAFF.